These 3 T cell receptor beta chains were all obtained from the same sample, sequenced in a study of T cell repertoires in cytomegalovirus infection (dated by TCRdb to the late 2010s). TCRdb records Illumina HiSeq 1500 as the sequencer. Starting from the raw public reads, TCRdb applied fastp trimming at Q25, assembled clones with MiXCR and retained in-frame beta chains. Rows with one shared CDR3 protein collapse into an entry with the most common genes and DNA. Counted in this sample were about 130,000 distinct CDR3 sequences; 8.8% of them appeared once. The ten biggest clones cover about a tenth of the sample. The specimen was PBMCs. These receptors were collected from a human donor in good health (CMV status not recorded). Some clones in this sample may be carry-over from other donors' samples.

The CDR3 spells CASSRTANTGELFF. Here the CDR3 DNA reads TGCGCCAGCAGCCGGACAGCCAACACCGGGGAGCTGTTTTTT. The J gene is TRBJ2-2, the V gene TRBV5-1; a weak D match, TRBD1 (6 bases). Germline CDR1 and CDR2: SGHRS and YFSETQ. V was trimmed by 4 bases and J by 2 bases, leaving 9 bases between them. CDR3 size: 14 residues. Supplemented by reference TRBV5-1 and TRBJ2-2, the full variable domain reads KAGVTQTPRYLIKTRGQQVTLSCSPISGHRSVSWYQQTPGQGLQFLFEYFSETQRNKGNFPGRFSGRQFSNSRSEMNVSTLELGDSALYLCASSRTANTGELFFGEGSRLTVL.

The sample holds many counts of this clonotype. J is TRBJ1-5 and V is TRBV28; 9 bases line up with TRBD1. CDR3 length: 16 residues. Germline loops: CDR1 MDHEN, CDR2 SYDVKM. The junction had 7 bases not matched to a gene; V was cut back by 5 bases and J by 2 bases. CDR3 sequence (DNA): TGTGCCAGCAGTCCCCCCAGACAGGGGGGCAATCAGCCCCAGCATTTT. As protein: CASSPPRQGGNQPQHF.

This clonotype has a count of ten or more. The CDR3 is CASTRGQGYGYTF. As DNA, the CDR3 is TGTGCCAGCACTAGGGGCCAAGGCTATGGCTACACCTTC. The genes are TRBV12-3 or TRBV12-4 and TRBJ1-2, with D perhaps matching TRBD1 (5 bases). This CDR3 has 13 amino acids. The V gene lost 7 bases and the J gene lost 4 bases, with 13 bases spanning the gap.